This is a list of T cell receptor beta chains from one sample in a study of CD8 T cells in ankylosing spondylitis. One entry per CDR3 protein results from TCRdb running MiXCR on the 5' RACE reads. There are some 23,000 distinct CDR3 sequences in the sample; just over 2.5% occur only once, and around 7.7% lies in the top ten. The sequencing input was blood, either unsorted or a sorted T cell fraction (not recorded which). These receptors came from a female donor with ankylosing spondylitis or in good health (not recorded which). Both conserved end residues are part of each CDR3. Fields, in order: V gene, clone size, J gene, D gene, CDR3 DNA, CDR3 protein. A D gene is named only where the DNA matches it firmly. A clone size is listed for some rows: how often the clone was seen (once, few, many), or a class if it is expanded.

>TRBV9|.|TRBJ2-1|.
TGTGCCAGCAGCTCGCTGGGTTCTTTCAATGAGCAGTTCTTC
CASSSLGSFNEQFF
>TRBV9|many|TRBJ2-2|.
TGTGCCAGCAGCGTATCGAGGGGGGACACCGGGGAGCTGTTTTTT
CASSVSRGDTGELFF
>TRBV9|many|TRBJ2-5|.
TGTGCCAGCAGCCCCCGGGGTCCGGTAGGAGAGACCCAGTACTTC
CASSPRGPVGETQYF
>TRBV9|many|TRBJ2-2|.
TGTGCCAGCAGCCCCACCGCCGGGGAGCTGTTTTTT
CASSPTAGELFF
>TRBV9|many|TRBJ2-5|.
TGTGCCAGCAGTCCAGGGGTTTTGGAGACCCAGTACTTC
CASSPGVLETQYF
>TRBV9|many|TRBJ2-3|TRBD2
TGTGCCAGCAGCGTAGGCCTGGCGGGAGCTCTAGATACGCAGTATTTT
CASSVGLAGALDTQYF
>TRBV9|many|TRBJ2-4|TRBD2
TGTGCCAGCAGCTCGGGACTAGCGGGAAACATTCAGTACTTC
CASSSGLAGNIQYF
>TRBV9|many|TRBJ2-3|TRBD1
TGTGCCAGCAGCGTAACAACAGGGGGCCGAACAGATACGCAGTATTTT
CASSVTTGGRTDTQYF
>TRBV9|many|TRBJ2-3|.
TGTGCCAGCAGCGTAGCGGGGAACACAGATACGCAGTATTTT
CASSVAGNTDTQYF
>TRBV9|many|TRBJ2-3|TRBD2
TGTGCCAGCAGCGTAACTAGCGGGGGTGTGGGAGATACGCAGTATTTT
CASSVTSGGVGDTQYF
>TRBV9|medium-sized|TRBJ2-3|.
TGTGCCAGCAGCGTAGATCCGCGGGCGAGCACAGATACGCAGTATTTT
CASSVDPRASTDTQYF
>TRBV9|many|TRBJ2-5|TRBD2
TGTGCCAGCAGCGTAGCTGACGGCGGGAGGAATGGTGAGACCCAGTACTTC
CASSVADGGRNGETQYF
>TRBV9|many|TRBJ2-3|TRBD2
TGTGCCAGCAGCGTAGCGGGAGGCAGGGGCACAGATACGCAGTATTTT
CASSVAGGRGTDTQYF
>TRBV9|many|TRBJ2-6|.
TGTGCCAGCAGCGTATCCCACAGCTACTCTGGGGCCAACGTCCTGACTTTC
CASSVSHSYSGANVLTF
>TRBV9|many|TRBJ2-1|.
TGTGCCAGCAGCGAACGGACAGCTGGGAATGAGCAGTTCTTC
CASSERTAGNEQFF
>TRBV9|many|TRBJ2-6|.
TGTGCCAGCAGCGCGCAAGAGTTGGGCTCTGGGGCCAACGTCCTGACTTTC
CASSAQELGSGANVLTF
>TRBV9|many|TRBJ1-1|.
TGTGCCAGCAGCCCATCATCACAGGTGAACACTGAAGCTTTCTTT
CASSPSSQVNTEAFF
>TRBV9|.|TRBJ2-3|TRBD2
TGTGCCAGCAGCCCAGTGGCGGGAGTTGCAGATACGCAGTATTTT
CASSPVAGVADTQYF
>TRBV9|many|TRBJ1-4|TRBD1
TGTGCCAGCAGCGCCTCGGGACAGACTGAAAAACTGTTTTTT
CASSASGQTEKLFF
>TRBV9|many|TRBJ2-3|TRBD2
TGTGCCAGCAGCGTACCCCTGACTAGCGGAGGCACAGATACGCAGTATTTT
CASSVPLTSGGTDTQYF
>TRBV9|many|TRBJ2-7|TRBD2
TGTGCCAGCAGCGCAGCCCCCGGACTAGCGGGAACCTACGAGCAGTACTTC
CASSAAPGLAGTYEQYF
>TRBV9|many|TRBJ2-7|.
TGTGCCAGCAGCGTGTTCGGGGTTGGCGAGCAGTACTTC
CASSVFGVGEQYF
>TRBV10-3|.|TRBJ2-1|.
TGTGCCGCACCCAATGAGCAGTTCTTC
CAAPNEQFF
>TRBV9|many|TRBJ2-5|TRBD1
TGTGCCAGCAGCAAGTCCGGGGGACAGGGAGAGACCCAGTACTTC
CASSKSGGQGETQYF
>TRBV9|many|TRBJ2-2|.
TGTGCCAGCAGCGTGTCGGGGGGCAACACCGGGGAGCTGTTTTTT
CASSVSGGNTGELFF
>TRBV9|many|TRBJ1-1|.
TGTGCCAGCAGCCCGGCAGGGACCTTCACTGAAGCTTTCTTT
CASSPAGTFTEAFF
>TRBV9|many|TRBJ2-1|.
TGTGCCAGCAGCGTAAGCCCCATAGGGGGAAATGAGCAGTTCTTC
CASSVSPIGGNEQFF
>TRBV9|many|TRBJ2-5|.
TGTGCCAGCAGCGTTTCGTTCGCGAGGGGCGAAGAGACCCAGTACTTC
CASSVSFARGEETQYF
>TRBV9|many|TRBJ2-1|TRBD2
TGTGCCAGCAGCGCCGGGACTATATTTAATGAGCAGTTCTTC
CASSAGTIFNEQFF
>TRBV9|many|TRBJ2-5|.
TGTGCCAGCAGCGTAGGGTTTGGACTAAAAGAGACCCAGTACTTC
CASSVGFGLKETQYF
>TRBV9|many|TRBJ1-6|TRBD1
TGTGCCAGCAGCCTCCGACAGGGCGATAATTCACCCCTCCACTTT
CASSLRQGDNSPLHF
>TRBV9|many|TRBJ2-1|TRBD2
TGTGCCAGCAGCGTAGGACTAGCGGGGTCCTACAATGAGCAGTTCTTC
CASSVGLAGSYNEQFF
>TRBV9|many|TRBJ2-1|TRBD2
TGTGCCAGCAGCGTAAGGGCGGGAGTTACCTACAATGAGCAGTTCTTC
CASSVRAGVTYNEQFF
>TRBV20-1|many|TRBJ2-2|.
TGCAGTGCTAAGGCATCCCCAAGCGGGGAGCTGTTTTTT
CSAKASPSGELFF
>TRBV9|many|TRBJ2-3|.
TGTGCCAGCAGCGTAGATGCCGCGAGACCGCAATCTAGCACAGATACGCAGTATTTT
CASSVDAARPQSSTDTQYF
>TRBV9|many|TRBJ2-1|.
TGTGCCAGCAGCGTAGGGGTGGGTTCGGGGTACAATGAGCAGTTCTTC
CASSVGVGSGYNEQFF
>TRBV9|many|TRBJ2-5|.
TGTGCCAGCAGCGTAGCTACCTCTAACAAAGAGACCCAGTACTTC
CASSVATSNKETQYF
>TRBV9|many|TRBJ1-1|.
TGTGCCAGCAACGTCGGGGGGAACACTGAAGCTTTCTTT
CASNVGGNTEAFF
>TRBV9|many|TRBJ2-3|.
TGTGCCAGCAGCGTACGTCAGGGGACGGGAGATACGCAGTATTTT
CASSVRQGTGDTQYF
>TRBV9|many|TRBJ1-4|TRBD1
TGTGCCAGCAGCTCAGGGGGCTTTGGCGAAAAACTGTTTTTT
CASSSGGFGEKLFF
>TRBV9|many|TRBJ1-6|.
TGTGCCAGCAGCGTAGACGGCAGGGAAGTGGGGTCACCCCTCCACTTT
CASSVDGREVGSPLHF
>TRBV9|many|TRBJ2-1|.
TGTGCCAGCAGCGTAGGTCAGCAGTTAACCTACAATGAGCAGTTCTTC
CASSVGQQLTYNEQFF
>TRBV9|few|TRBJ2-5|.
TGTGCCAGCAGCGTAGAGGTGGTAGAGACCCAGTACTTC
CASSVEVVETQYF
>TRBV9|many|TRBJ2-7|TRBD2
TGTGCCAGCAGCAGGTCCGGGACTACCTACGAGCAGTACTTC
CASSRSGTTYEQYF
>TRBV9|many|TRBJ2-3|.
TGTGCCAGCAGCGCCCCCCGGGGCGATACGCAGTATTTT
CASSAPRGDTQYF